A selection of T cell receptor beta chains follows, all from one sample in a study of cytomegalovirus exposure and HLA in healthy donors. Only in-frame clones appear in the TCRdb table, and some are missing; sequencing was by immunoSEQ multiplex PCR. The repertoire holds over 60,000 clones, with approximately 94% as singletons. Sequenced sample: PBMCs. The receptor set was obtained from a man between 18 and 29 years old in good health and CMV-seropositive. Each CDR3 is given with its conserved first and last residue. The order of the fields is CDR3 DNA, CDR3 protein, D gene, J gene, V gene, clone size. A D gene is named only where the DNA matches it firmly. Size tells how often a clone was seen (once, few, many) or the class of an expanded clone, and some rows leave it out.

cdr3_nt: TGTGCCAGCAGCCTCAGGGGAAACACTGAAGCTTTCTTT
cdr3_aa: CASSLRGNTEAFF
d_call: NA
j_call: TRBJ1-1
v_call: TRBV7-8
clone_size: NA

cdr3_nt: TGTGCCAGTAACGAAAGGGAGGGATATGGCTACACCTTC
cdr3_aa: CASNEREGYGYTF
d_call: NA
j_call: TRBJ1-2
v_call: TRBV19
clone_size: NA

cdr3_nt: TGTGCCAGCAGCCTCCTGAGGGGGGGATCGGAAGATACGCAGTATTTT
cdr3_aa: CASSLLRGGSEDTQYF
d_call: NA
j_call: TRBJ2-3
v_call: TRBV2
clone_size: NA

cdr3_nt: TGTGCCAGCACTGACAGGACTAGCGGCTACGAGCAGTGCTTC
cdr3_aa: CASTDRTSGYEQCF
d_call: TRBD2
j_call: TRBJ2-7
v_call: TRBV2
clone_size: NA

cdr3_nt: TGTGCCAGCAGCCCCTTGGCGGGGGCCTACAATGAGCAGTTCTTC
cdr3_aa: CASSPLAGAYNEQFF
d_call: TRBD2
j_call: TRBJ2-1
v_call: TRBV7-3
clone_size: NA

cdr3_nt: TGTGCCAGCAGCCTTACTCCCTACGAGCAGTACTTC
cdr3_aa: CASSLTPYEQYF
d_call: NA
j_call: TRBJ2-7
v_call: TRBV7-2
clone_size: NA

cdr3_nt: TGTGCCAGCAGTTCAATGAATCAGCCCCAGCATTTT
cdr3_aa: CASSSMNQPQHF
d_call: NA
j_call: TRBJ1-5
v_call: TRBV27
clone_size: NA

cdr3_nt: TGTGCCAGTAGTGGATACGGACAGGGTGGCTACAATGAGCAGTTCTTC
cdr3_aa: CASSGYGQGGYNEQFF
d_call: TRBD1
j_call: TRBJ2-1
v_call: TRBV19
clone_size: NA

cdr3_nt: TGCGCCAGCAGTAGAGAGACAGGTAGCTATGGCTACACCTTC
cdr3_aa: CASSRETGSYGYTF
d_call: NA
j_call: TRBJ1-2
v_call: TRBV4-1
clone_size: NA

cdr3_nt: TGCGCCAGCAGTGCAGGCATATCCTACGAGCAGTACTTC
cdr3_aa: CASSAGISYEQYF
d_call: NA
j_call: TRBJ2-7
v_call: TRBV10-1
clone_size: NA

cdr3_nt: TGCGCCAGCAGCCAATTAACAGAGGAACAGGTCGGCTACTACGAGCAGTACTTC
cdr3_aa: CASSQLTEEQVGYYEQYF
d_call: NA
j_call: TRBJ2-7
v_call: TRBV4-1
clone_size: NA

cdr3_nt: TGTGCCAGCAGCGACCCCAGCCGGACAGGGGAAAATGAAAAACTGTTTTTT
cdr3_aa: CASSDPSRTGENEKLFF
d_call: TRBD1
j_call: TRBJ1-4
v_call: TRBV7-6
clone_size: NA

cdr3_nt: TGTGCCAGTAGTATTTCAGGGGGTTCAGGAGAGACCCAGTACTTC
cdr3_aa: CASSISGGSGETQYF
d_call: TRBD1
j_call: TRBJ2-5
v_call: TRBV19
clone_size: NA

cdr3_nt: TGTGCCAGCAGCTCTACTCGATCGCGCACAGATACGCAGTATTTT
cdr3_aa: CASSSTRSRTDTQYF
d_call: NA
j_call: TRBJ2-3
v_call: TRBV11-2
clone_size: NA

cdr3_nt: TGTGCCAGCATCGGCGGGGGGGGCTACGAGCAGTACTTC
cdr3_aa: CASIGGGGYEQYF
d_call: TRBD2
j_call: TRBJ2-7
v_call: TRBV28
clone_size: NA

cdr3_nt: TGTGCCAGCAGTTTACCTGACAGGGGGAAAAGGGACACTGAAGCTTTCTTT
cdr3_aa: CASSLPDRGKRDTEAFF
d_call: TRBD1
j_call: TRBJ1-1
v_call: TRBV28
clone_size: NA

cdr3_nt: TGTGCCTGGTCAGGGGACCTACCCTACGAGCAGTACTTC
cdr3_aa: CAWSGDLPYEQYF
d_call: NA
j_call: TRBJ2-7
v_call: TRBV30
clone_size: NA

cdr3_nt: TGTGCCAGCAGTTACGTGGGGGGGAACTACGAGCAGTACTTC
cdr3_aa: CASSYVGGNYEQYF
d_call: TRBD2
j_call: TRBJ2-7
v_call: TRBV6-6
clone_size: NA

cdr3_nt: TGTGCCAGCAGCTCCTATGGGAGCTACGAGCAGTACTTC
cdr3_aa: CASSSYGSYEQYF
d_call: NA
j_call: TRBJ2-7
v_call: TRBV5-5
clone_size: NA

cdr3_nt: TGTGCCAGCAGCTACGTCTCTGGGGGCGATAGGCCCCAGCATTTT
cdr3_aa: CASSYVSGGDRPQHF
d_call: NA
j_call: TRBJ1-5
v_call: TRBV7-2
clone_size: once

cdr3_nt: TGTGCCAGCAGTTACTCGGGACAGCCCTATGGCTACACCTTC
cdr3_aa: CASSYSGQPYGYTF
d_call: TRBD1
j_call: TRBJ1-2
v_call: TRBV6-6
clone_size: NA

cdr3_nt: TGTGCCAGCAGCTTAAGTAGCGGGATTACTTCCTACGAGCAGTACTTC
cdr3_aa: CASSLSSGITSYEQYF
d_call: TRBD2
j_call: TRBJ2-7
v_call: TRBV13
clone_size: NA

cdr3_nt: TGTGCCAGCAGCCCCCAGGGATTTGGTCAGCCCCAGCATTTT
cdr3_aa: CASSPQGFGQPQHF
d_call: NA
j_call: TRBJ1-5
v_call: TRBV7-2
clone_size: NA

cdr3_nt: TGTGCCAGCAGTTCCTTAATAGCGGGAGGCTACGCAGATACGCAGTATTTT
cdr3_aa: CASSSLIAGGYADTQYF
d_call: TRBD2
j_call: TRBJ2-3
v_call: TRBV27
clone_size: NA

cdr3_nt: TGTGCCAGCGGTTTTCCCGGGATGTACCAAGAGACCCAGTACTTC
cdr3_aa: CASGFPGMYQETQYF
d_call: NA
j_call: TRBJ2-5
v_call: TRBV7-9
clone_size: NA

cdr3_nt: TGTGCCAGCAGCCAAGATCGGGTATTCGGCTACACCTTC
cdr3_aa: CASSQDRVFGYTF
d_call: NA
j_call: TRBJ1-2
v_call: TRBV14
clone_size: NA

cdr3_nt: TGTGCCAGCAGTCAAACGGCTAGCCGGTACAATGAGCAGTTCTTC
cdr3_aa: CASSQTASRYNEQFF
d_call: NA
j_call: TRBJ2-1
v_call: TRBV7-6
clone_size: NA

cdr3_nt: TGTGCCAGCAGCACAACATTAAACCAAGAGACCCAGTACTTC
cdr3_aa: CASSTTLNQETQYF
d_call: NA
j_call: TRBJ2-5
v_call: TRBV7-9
clone_size: NA

cdr3_nt: TGTGCCAGCAGCCCCTGGCCAACAGGGATGGAGCAGTACTTC
cdr3_aa: CASSPWPTGMEQYF
d_call: NA
j_call: TRBJ2-7
v_call: TRBV28
clone_size: once

cdr3_nt: TGCGCCAGCACAGAGGAGGGGTACTACATTCAGTACTTC
cdr3_aa: CASTEEGYYIQYF
d_call: NA
j_call: TRBJ2-4
v_call: TRBV10-2
clone_size: NA

cdr3_nt: TGCGCCAGCAGTGACAGGGGAATCTCCTACGAGCAGTACTTC
cdr3_aa: CASSDRGISYEQYF
d_call: NA
j_call: TRBJ2-7
v_call: TRBV10-1
clone_size: NA

cdr3_nt: TGTGCCAGCAGTCTGCGCGGGAGCGGACTCTACAATGAGCAGTTCTTC
cdr3_aa: CASSLRGSGLYNEQFF
d_call: TRBD2
j_call: TRBJ2-1
v_call: TRBV27
clone_size: NA

cdr3_nt: TGTGCCAGCAGCGCGGACAATCAGCCCCAGCATTTT
cdr3_aa: CASSADNQPQHF
d_call: NA
j_call: TRBJ1-5
v_call: TRBV7-9
clone_size: NA

cdr3_nt: TGTGCCAGCAGTTCACAAAACCGGGGACACTTAAATGAAAAACTGTTTTTT
cdr3_aa: CASSSQNRGHLNEKLFF
d_call: NA
j_call: TRBJ1-4
v_call: TRBV28
clone_size: NA

cdr3_nt: TGTGCCACCAGCAGATACTCGGGAGGCCAGCCCCAGCATTTT
cdr3_aa: CATSRYSGGQPQHF
d_call: NA
j_call: TRBJ1-5
v_call: TRBV15
clone_size: NA

cdr3_nt: TGTGCCAGCAGCCGACAGGGGTGGGGAAACACCATATATTTT
cdr3_aa: CASSRQGWGNTIYF
d_call: TRBD1
j_call: TRBJ1-3
v_call: TRBV5-6
clone_size: NA

cdr3_nt: TGTGCCAGCAGAACCGGGATTGGCGGTGGCTACACCTTC
cdr3_aa: CASRTGIGGGYTF
d_call: NA
j_call: TRBJ1-2
v_call: TRBV5-8
clone_size: NA

cdr3_nt: TGTGCCAGCAGCTCGCCGCTTACAGGGGTCACAGATACGCAGTATTTT
cdr3_aa: CASSSPLTGVTDTQYF
d_call: TRBD1
j_call: TRBJ2-3
v_call: TRBV5-6
clone_size: NA

cdr3_nt: TGTGCCAGCAGCTTAAGTTGGCTAGCGGGAGTTCTGTCCTACAATGAGCAGTTCTTC
cdr3_aa: CASSLSWLAGVLSYNEQFF
d_call: TRBD2
j_call: TRBJ2-1
v_call: TRBV7-9
clone_size: NA

cdr3_nt: TGTGCCAGCTCAGAGGGGGTGAACACTGAAGCTTTCTTT
cdr3_aa: CASSEGVNTEAFF
d_call: NA
j_call: TRBJ1-1
v_call: TRBV18
clone_size: NA

cdr3_nt: TGTGCCAGCAGCCACAGCGGGAGTTCCTACAATGAGCAGTTCTTC
cdr3_aa: CASSHSGSSYNEQFF
d_call: TRBD2
j_call: TRBJ2-1
v_call: TRBV7-9
clone_size: NA

cdr3_nt: TGTGCCAGCAGAGCGGGCAGCCAAGAGACCCAGTACTTC
cdr3_aa: CASRAGSQETQYF
d_call: NA
j_call: TRBJ2-5
v_call: TRBV2
clone_size: NA

cdr3_nt: TGTGCCAGCAGCCCTCGGACACTTCCCGATACCAACAATGAGCAGTTCTTC
cdr3_aa: CASSPRTLPDTNNEQFF
d_call: NA
j_call: TRBJ2-1
v_call: TRBV13
clone_size: NA

cdr3_nt: TGTGCCAGCACCGCCCTCCAGGCCATGAACACTGAAGCTTTCTTT
cdr3_aa: CASTALQAMNTEAFF
d_call: NA
j_call: TRBJ1-1
v_call: TRBV28
clone_size: once

cdr3_nt: TGCGCCAGCAGCTTCAAACAGGGCTCCTACGAGCAGTACTTC
cdr3_aa: CASSFKQGSYEQYF
d_call: NA
j_call: TRBJ2-7
v_call: TRBV4-1
clone_size: NA

cdr3_nt: TGTGCCAGCAGTTACTTGGACAGGATTAGCACAGATACGCAGTATTTT
cdr3_aa: CASSYLDRISTDTQYF
d_call: TRBD1
j_call: TRBJ2-3
v_call: TRBV6-6
clone_size: NA

cdr3_nt: TGTGCCAGCACCAAACGGGACAGGGTTTTCGGGGAGCTGTTTTTT
cdr3_aa: CASTKRDRVFGELFF
d_call: TRBD1
j_call: TRBJ2-2
v_call: TRBV7-8
clone_size: NA

cdr3_nt: TGTGCCAGCAGCCCTATGCGATATCGCTACACCTTC
cdr3_aa: CASSPMRYRYTF
d_call: NA
j_call: TRBJ1-2
v_call: TRBV7-2
clone_size: NA

cdr3_nt: TGTGCCAGCAGCACCCCCCGCGGGAGGGAAGAGACCCAGTACTTC
cdr3_aa: CASSTPRGREETQYF
d_call: TRBD2
j_call: TRBJ2-5
v_call: TRBV11-2
clone_size: NA

cdr3_nt: TGTGCCAGCAGCTTAGACTTTGATGAGCAGTTCTTC
cdr3_aa: CASSLDFDEQFF
d_call: NA
j_call: TRBJ2-1
v_call: TRBV7-2
clone_size: NA

cdr3_nt: TGCGCCAGCAGCCAGCTGGACAGGGGGAACTACGAGCAGTACTTC
cdr3_aa: CASSQLDRGNYEQYF
d_call: TRBD1
j_call: TRBJ2-7
v_call: TRBV4-1
clone_size: NA

cdr3_nt: TGTGCCAGCAGCTTAGAATCGCTAGCGATTCAGTATTTT
cdr3_aa: CASSLESLAIQYF
d_call: NA
j_call: TRBJ2-3
v_call: TRBV7-2
clone_size: once

cdr3_nt: TGTGCCGGAAACAGGGCCGGCACAGATACGCAGTATTTT
cdr3_aa: CAGNRAGTDTQYF
d_call: NA
j_call: TRBJ2-3
v_call: TRBV28
clone_size: NA

cdr3_nt: TGTGCCATCAGCCAAACAGGGGATAGGATAAATGAGCAGTTCTTC
cdr3_aa: CAISQTGDRINEQFF
d_call: TRBD1
j_call: TRBJ2-1
v_call: TRBV10-3
clone_size: NA

cdr3_nt: TGTGCCAGCTCACCGCCGGGACAGGGGGGGTATGAGCAGTTCTTC
cdr3_aa: CASSPPGQGGYEQFF
d_call: TRBD1
j_call: TRBJ2-1
v_call: TRBV18
clone_size: NA

cdr3_nt: TGTGCCAGCAGCTGTAGCGCCCGACAGGGGGCTCAGCCCCAGCATTTT
cdr3_aa: CASSCSARQGAQPQHF
d_call: TRBD1
j_call: TRBJ1-5
v_call: TRBV5-7
clone_size: NA

cdr3_nt: TGTGCCAGCAGCTTCCCAGACAGGATCGGTTATGGCTACACCTTC
cdr3_aa: CASSFPDRIGYGYTF
d_call: NA
j_call: TRBJ1-2
v_call: TRBV7-2
clone_size: NA

cdr3_nt: TGTGCCAGCAGCAAGGCCGGGGGGGGCGCAAGGGGCTACACCTTC
cdr3_aa: CASSKAGGGARGYTF
d_call: NA
j_call: TRBJ1-2
v_call: TRBV5-4
clone_size: NA

cdr3_nt: TGTGCCATATCGGGGTTGAACACTGAAGCTTTCTTT
cdr3_aa: CAISGLNTEAFF
d_call: NA
j_call: TRBJ1-1
v_call: TRBV10-3
clone_size: NA